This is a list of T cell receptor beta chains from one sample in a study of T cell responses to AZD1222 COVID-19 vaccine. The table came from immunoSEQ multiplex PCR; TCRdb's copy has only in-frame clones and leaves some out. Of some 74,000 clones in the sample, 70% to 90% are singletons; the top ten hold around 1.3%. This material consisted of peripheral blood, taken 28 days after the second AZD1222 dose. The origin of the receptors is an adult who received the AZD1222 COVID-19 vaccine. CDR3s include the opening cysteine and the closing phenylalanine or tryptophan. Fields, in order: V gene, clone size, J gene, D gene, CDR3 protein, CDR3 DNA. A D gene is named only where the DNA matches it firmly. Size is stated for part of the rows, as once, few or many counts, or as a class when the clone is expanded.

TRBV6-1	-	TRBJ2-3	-	CASSATPGSRVDTQYF	TGTGCCAGCAGTGCCACCCCGGGGTCTAGAGTGGATACGCAGTATTTT
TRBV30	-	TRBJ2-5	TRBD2	CAWRTSGHQETQYF	TGTGCCTGGAGGACTAGCGGGCACCAAGAGACCCAGTACTTC
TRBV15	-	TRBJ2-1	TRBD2	CATSLPGLVEFF	TGTGCCACCAGCCTACCGGGACTAGTGGAGTTCTTC
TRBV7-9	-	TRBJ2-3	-	CASSFTDTQYF	TGTGCCAGCAGCTTTACAGATACGCAGTATTTT
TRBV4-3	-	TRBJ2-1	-	CASSQGRRRGGLYNEQFF	TGCGCCAGCAGCCAGGGACGTCGACGCGGAGGCCTCTACAATGAGCAGTTCTTC
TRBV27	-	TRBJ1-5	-	CASRQRDQPQHF	TGTGCCAGCAGACAGAGGGATCAGCCCCAGCATTTT
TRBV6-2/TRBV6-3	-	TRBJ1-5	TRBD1	CASSWGQGHQPQHF	TGTGCCAGCAGTTGGGGACAGGGACATCAGCCCCAGCATTTT
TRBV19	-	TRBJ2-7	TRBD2	CASSPRLGGRQYEQYF	TGTGCCAGTAGTCCTAGACTGGGCGGGAGACAATACGAGCAGTACTTC
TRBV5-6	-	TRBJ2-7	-	CASSLVASPYEQYF	TGTGCCAGCAGCTTGGTGGCTAGCCCATACGAGCAGTACTTC
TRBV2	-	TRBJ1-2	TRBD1	CASTMLTGSDYGYTF	TGTGCCAGCACTATGTTGACAGGGTCAGACTATGGCTACACCTTC
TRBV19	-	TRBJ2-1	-	CASSPSSYNEQFF	TGTGCCAGTAGCCCCAGCTCCTACAATGAGCAGTTCTTC
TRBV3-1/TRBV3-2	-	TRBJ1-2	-	CASSPRGRTNYGYTF	TGTGCCAGCAGCCCACGGGGCAGAACTAACTATGGCTACACCTTC
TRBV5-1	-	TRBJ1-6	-	CASRSARVDNSPLHF	TGCGCCAGCAGATCTGCCAGGGTAGACAATTCACCCCTCCACTTT
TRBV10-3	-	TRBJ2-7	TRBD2	CAIRKRDSYEQYF	TGTGCCATCAGGAAGCGGGATAGCTACGAGCAGTACTTC
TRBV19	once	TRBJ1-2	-	CASSTRGLLPNGYTF	TGTGCCAGTAGTACCCGAGGACTCCTTCCTAATGGCTACACCTTC
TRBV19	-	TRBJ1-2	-	CASSIMANMGYGYTF	TGTGCCAGTAGTATAATGGCAAACATGGGCTATGGCTACACCTTC
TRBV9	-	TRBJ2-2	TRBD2	CASSPRRVAGANTGELFF	TGTGCCAGCAGCCCCCGGCGGGTAGCGGGGGCGAACACCGGGGAGCTGTTTTTT